The source of this TCR beta chain is a study of CD8 T cells in Susac syndrome. Peripheral blood CD8+ and CD4+ T cells were profiled by TCR beta sequencing. Stable or active relapsing-remitting multiple sclerosis, untreated and meeting revised McDonald criteria, defined the controls. Negative magnetic isolation gave CD8+ and CD4+ cells; FACS enriched CD8+ TEMRA. Random hexamers were used to reverse transcribe an amount of roughly 0.5 to 1 ug RNA. immunoSEQ multiplex PCR amplified TCR beta CDR3 across 54 Vbeta, 13 Jbeta. Via MiXCR, TCRdb re-called the immunoSEQ multiplex PCR reads, giving one row per CDR3 protein. The data contain 190,000 or so distinct CDR3 sequences, 95% of them singletons. Germline V gene data show CDR1 as SGHTA and CDR2 as FQGNSA. The CDR3 covers 15 residues. The ends were cut back, 5 bases at V and 8 bases at J, with 21 bases in the middle.

Specimen: CD4+ T cells from PBMCs. The sequence was obtained from a human donor with multiple sclerosis. V is TRBV7-2 and J is TRBJ1-2, with D possibly TRBD1 on 5 matching bases. CDR3 bases: TGTGCCAGCAGCGACATTGACAGCTACGTAGGAGGCTACACCTTC. Translating gives CASSDIDSYVGGYTF.